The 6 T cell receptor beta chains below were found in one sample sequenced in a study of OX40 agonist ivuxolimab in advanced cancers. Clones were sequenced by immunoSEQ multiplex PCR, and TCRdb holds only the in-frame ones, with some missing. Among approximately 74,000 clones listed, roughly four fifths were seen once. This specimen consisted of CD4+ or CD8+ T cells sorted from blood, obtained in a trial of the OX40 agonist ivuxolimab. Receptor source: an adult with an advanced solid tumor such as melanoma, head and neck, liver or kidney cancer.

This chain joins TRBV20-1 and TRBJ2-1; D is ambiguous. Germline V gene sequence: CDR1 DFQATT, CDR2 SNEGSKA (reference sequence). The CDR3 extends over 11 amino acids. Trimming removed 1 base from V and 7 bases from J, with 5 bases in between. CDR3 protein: CSARVINEQFF. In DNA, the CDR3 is TGCAGTGCTAGAGTCATAAATGAGCAGTTCTTC.

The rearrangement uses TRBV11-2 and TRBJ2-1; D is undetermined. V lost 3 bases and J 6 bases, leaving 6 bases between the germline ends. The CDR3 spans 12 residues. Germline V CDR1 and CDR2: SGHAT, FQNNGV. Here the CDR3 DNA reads TGTGCCAGCAGCTTGATGACCAATGAGCAGTTCTTC. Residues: CASSLMTNEQFF.

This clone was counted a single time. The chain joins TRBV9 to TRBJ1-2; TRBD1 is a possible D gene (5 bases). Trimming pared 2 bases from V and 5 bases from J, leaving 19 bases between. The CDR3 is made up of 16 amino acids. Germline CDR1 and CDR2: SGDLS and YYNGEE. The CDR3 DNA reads TGTGCCAGCAGCGTGGACCCCAGTGGTAAGGGGTATGGCTACACCTTC. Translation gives CASSVDPSGKGYGYTF.

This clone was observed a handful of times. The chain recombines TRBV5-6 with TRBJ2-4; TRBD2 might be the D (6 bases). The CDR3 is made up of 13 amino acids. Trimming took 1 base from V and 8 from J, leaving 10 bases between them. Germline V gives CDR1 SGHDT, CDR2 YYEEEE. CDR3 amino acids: CASSLWGEDIQYF. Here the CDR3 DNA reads TGTGCCAGCAGCTTGTGGGGGGAAGACATTCAGTACTTC.

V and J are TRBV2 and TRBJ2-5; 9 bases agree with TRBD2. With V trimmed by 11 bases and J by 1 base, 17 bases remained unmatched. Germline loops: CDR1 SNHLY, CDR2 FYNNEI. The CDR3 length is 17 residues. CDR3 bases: TGTGCCGGATCAATGTCGAGGACGACTAGCGGCCAAGAGACCCAGTACTTC. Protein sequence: CAGSMSRTTSGQETQYF.

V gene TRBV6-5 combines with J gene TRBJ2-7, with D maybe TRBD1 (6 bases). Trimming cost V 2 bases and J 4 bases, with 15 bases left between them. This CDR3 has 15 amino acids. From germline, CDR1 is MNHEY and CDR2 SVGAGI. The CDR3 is CASSYRSQGLYEQYF. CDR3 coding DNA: TGTGCCAGCAGTTACAGGTCCCAGGGGCTGTACGAGCAGTACTTC.